These T cell receptor beta chains were read from a single sample in a study of cytomegalovirus exposure and HLA in healthy donors. Assay: immunoSEQ multiplex PCR; the TCRdb copy retains only in-frame clones and omits some. The repertoire includes about 100,000 clones, approximately 76% of them detected once, and over 15% sits in the top ten. Sequencing was performed on PBMCs. These receptors were collected from a woman aged 60-75 years in good health and CMV-seropositive. Both conserved end residues are part of each CDR3. A D gene is named only where the DNA matches it firmly. Where a row states a size, it is once, few, many or the class of an expanded clone; other rows omit it.

>TRBV11-3|TRBJ2-3|few|TRBD1
CASSFGTGATDTQYF
TGTGCCAGCAGCTTCGGGACAGGGGCCACAGATACGCAGTATTTT
>TRBV15|TRBJ2-7|.|.
CATSRGLLYEQYF
TGTGCCACCAGCAGAGGACTCCTCTACGAGCAGTACTTC
>TRBV6-6|TRBJ1-1|.|.
CAIHTPGVMTFF
TGTGCCATCCACACTCCAGGGGTGATGACTTTCTTT
>TRBV5-4|TRBJ2-1|.|TRBD2
CASSTRLAGGPGYNEQFF
TGTGCCAGCAGCACCCGACTAGCGGGAGGGCCAGGGTACAATGAGCAGTTCTTC
>TRBV30|TRBJ2-7|few|TRBD1
CARDRPGSYEQYF
TGTGCCCGGGACAGGCCCGGCTCCTACGAGCAGTACTTC
>TRBV5-1|TRBJ2-7|.|.
CASRDKVNSYEQYF
TGCGCCAGCAGGGACAAGGTTAACTCCTACGAGCAGTACTTC
>TRBV15|TRBJ2-3|many|.
CATSLRTGTDTQYF
TGTGCCACCAGCCTCCGGACAGGCACAGATACGCAGTATTTT
>TRBV7-8|TRBJ2-2|.|.
CASSFQVAHPTGELFF
TGTGCCAGCAGCTTTCAAGTGGCCCACCCCACCGGGGAGCTGTTTTTT
>TRBV19|TRBJ2-7|.|TRBD2
CASSGTSGRGYEQYF
TGTGCCAGTAGTGGGACAAGCGGGAGGGGTTACGAGCAGTACTTC
>TRBV5-4|TRBJ2-3|.|TRBD2
CASSGGLAGGTDTQYF
TGTGCCAGCAGCGGGGGACTAGCGGGAGGAACAGATACGCAGTATTTT
>TRBV4-1|TRBJ2-3|.|TRBD1
CASSLDRGLSTDTQYF
TGCGCCAGCAGTTTAGACAGGGGGCTTTCTACAGATACGCAGTATTTT
>TRBV5-1|TRBJ2-7|.|TRBD2
CASSPKGTSGSEQYF
TGCGCCAGCAGCCCGAAGGGGACTAGCGGGAGCGAGCAGTACTTC
>TRBV6-4|TRBJ2-2|few|.
CASGNRDSGELFF
TGTGCCAGCGGTAACAGGGATAGCGGGGAGCTGTTTTTT
>TRBV25-1|TRBJ1-3|.|.
CASSEGGTLEGTIYF
TGTGCCAGCAGTGAAGGTGGGACTCTGGAAGGCACCATATATTTT
>TRBV28|TRBJ2-7|.|.
CASRPRGIFTGRSYEQYF
TGTGCCAGCAGACCCCGGGGAATATTCACAGGGAGATCCTACGAGCAGTACTTC
>TRBV15|TRBJ2-3|once|TRBD2
CATSRDRGSSDTQYF
TGTGCCACCAGCAGAGATCGCGGGAGTTCAGATACGCAGTATTTT
>TRBV2|TRBJ2-2|.|.
CASSNQGVGELFF
TGTGCCAGCAGTAACCAGGGTGTTGGGGAGCTGTTTTTT
>TRBV28|TRBJ2-1|few|.
CASSLPLVGRPQFF
TGTGCCAGCAGTTTACCCCTCGTAGGCAGGCCGCAGTTCTTC
>TRBV19|TRBJ2-7|.|TRBD2
CASSIDGSSGYLTYEQYF
TGTGCCAGTAGTATTGATGGAAGTAGCGGGTATCTAACCTACGAGCAGTACTTC
>TRBV4-2|TRBJ1-5|.|.
CASSHLGDQPQHF
TGTGCCAGCAGCCATCTCGGGGATCAGCCCCAGCATTTT
>TRBV28|TRBJ2-7|.|TRBD2
CASSDRTSREGAYEQYF
TGTGCCAGCAGTGACCGGACTAGTCGGGAAGGTGCCTACGAGCAGTACTTC
>TRBV10-1|TRBJ2-7|.|.
CASSESTGTPEQYF
TGCGCCAGCAGTGAGTCGACAGGTACCCCCGAGCAGTACTTC
>TRBV5-4|TRBJ1-1|few|.
CASSPGGGARTEAFF
TGTGCCAGCAGCCCGGGGGGAGGGGCTCGGACTGAAGCTTTCTTT
>TRBV29-1|TRBJ2-7|.|TRBD1
CSVERDRGFEQYF
TGCAGCGTTGAACGGGACAGGGGCTTCGAGCAGTACTTC
>TRBV7-9|TRBJ1-2|.|.
CASSPGTFYYGYTF
TGTGCCAGCAGCCCGGGGACATTTTACTATGGCTACACCTTC
>TRBV19|TRBJ2-5|.|TRBD2
CASRGTSGGRETQYF
TGTGCCAGTAGGGGGACTAGCGGAGGGAGGGAGACCCAGTACTTC
>TRBV5-1|TRBJ1-5|.|TRBD1
CASSLGISGQGSNQPQHF
TGCGCCAGCAGCTTGGGTATTTCGGGACAGGGAAGCAATCAGCCCCAGCATTTT